This T cell receptor beta chain emerged from a study of T cell repertoires in cytomegalovirus infection. Turning to the study itself: Indicated by public TCR beta signatures were CMV infection and matching HLA type.

TCRdb re-called the reads with MiXCR, one entry per CDR3 protein. The repertoire holds about 190,000 distinct CDR3 sequences, with 28% as singletons. Overall study results and limits: HLA-C-restricted CMV-specific TCR beta clonotypes were dominant in the ex vivo response.

A word on this clonotype: Its antigen is still unknown.

The ends were cut back, 4 bases at V and 2 bases at J, with 17 bases in the middle. CDR3 size: 16 residues. CDR1 and CDR2 from the germline V gene are MGHRA and YSYEKL. This chain links TRBV4-1 with TRBJ2-5; D is perhaps TRBD1 or TRBD2 (6 bases each). This clonotype was sampled from a human donor in good health (CMV status not recorded). Some clones in this sample may be carry-over from other donors' samples. The sequenced material came from PBMCs. CDR3 residues: CASSLGGGGVQETQYF. CDR3 nucleotide sequence: TGCGCCAGCAGCCTTGGGGGCGGAGGGGTGCAAGAGACCCAGTACTTC.